Presented here are 6 T cell receptor beta chains from one specimen sequenced in a study of metastatic and nonmetastatic thyroid tumors. TCRdb reprocessed the PCR reads using MiXCR. There are around 40,000 clones in the sample; 26% occur only once, and around 10% lies in the top ten. Ahead of thyroid surgery, no patient had received treatment of any kind. The specimen was blood. The receptors were gathered from a female donor with papillary thyroid cancer or a benign thyroid nodule (not recorded which). Some clones in this sample may be carry-over from other donors' samples.

The chain has TRBV27 and TRBJ2-7, with D uncertain. CDR3 length equals 14 residues. Looked up from germline, CDR1 is MNHEY and CDR2 is SMNVEV (reference sequence). V lost 3 bases and J lost 2, with 11 bases in between. The CDR3 spells CASSFWGSPYEQYF. In DNA form, the CDR3 reads TGTGCCAGCAGTTTCTGGGGATCCCCCTACGAGCAGTACTTC.

This clone was counted once. A junction boundary mismatches the germline segment, possibly from a read error. The sample holds other DNA sequences that translate to the same CDR3. The V and J genes are TRBV5-1 and TRBJ2-7, with 9 nucleotides matching TRBD1. There are 14 residues in the CDR3. CDR1 is SGHRS and CDR2 is YFSETQ in the germline V gene. This chain's CDR3 is CASSPGTGHYEQYF. Here the CDR3 DNA reads TGCGCCAGCAGTCCCGGGACAGGGCACTACGAGCAATATTTC.

V is TRBV11-2 and J is TRBJ1-1; D call uncertain. Per the germline V gene, CDR1 is SGHAT and CDR2 is FQNNGV. V dropped 5 bases and J dropped 4 bases, with 23 bases sitting between them. The CDR3 is made up of 17 amino acids. The CDR3 loop is CASSQCGGGPLGTEAFF. DNA of the CDR3: TGTGCCAGCAGCCAGTGTGGCGGCGGGCCCCTTGGCACTGAAGCTTTCTTT.

This clone appeared many times. The genes are TRBV7-9 and TRBJ2-7, with D unclear. The CDR3 is 15 residues long. CDR1 and CDR2 (germline): SEHNR, FQNEAQ (reference sequence). V was pared by 0 bases and J by 3 bases, with 12 bases between. The CDR3 is CASSLAQPQDYEQYF. In DNA form, the CDR3 reads TGTGCCAGCAGCTTAGCGCAGCCTCAGGACTACGAGCAGTACTTC. Variable domain in full (rest from reference TRBV7-9 and TRBJ2-7): DTGVSQNPRHKITKRGQNVTFRCDPISEHNRLYWYRQTLGQGPEFLTYFQNEAQLEKSRLLSDRFSAERPKGSFSTLEIQRTEQGDSAMYLCASSLAQPQDYEQYFGPGTRLTVT.

This clone was recorded at least ten times. The chain is built from TRBV18 and TRBJ1-5; D call uncertain. Trimming cost V 6 bases and J 4 bases, with 7 bases left between them. CDR3 size: 12 residues. Germline CDR1 reads KGHSH; CDR2 reads LQKENI. CDR3 amino acids: CASSSVNQPQHF. In DNA, the CDR3 is TGTGCCAGCTCCTCGGTGAATCAGCCCCAGCATTTT.

This chain links TRBV20-1 with TRBJ2-7; tentative D call: TRBD2 (5 bases). The germline V gene encodes CDR1 DFQATT and CDR2 SNEGSKA (reference sequence). The CDR3 totals 13 residues. V lost 4 bases and J 4 bases, leaving 14 bases between the germline ends. The CDR3 spells CSANTRSGYEQYF. Written as DNA, the CDR3 is TGCAGTGCTAACACTAGGAGTGGATACGAGCAGTACTTC.